These 10 T cell receptor beta chains share one sample of origin, sequenced in a study of T cells in women clearing cervical HPV infection. TCRdb keeps only in-frame clones here, not all; method: immunoSEQ multiplex PCR. The sample data list roughly 50,000 clones. The specimen sequenced was blood buffy coat. The receptors here all came from a woman between 18 and 70 years old with a cervical HPV16 infection that either progressed to CIN3+ or cleared (not recorded which).

As for this clone: The read finishes 3 residues shy of the CDR3 end, and the germline J gene is used to complete it. This chain joins TRBV7-3 and TRBJ1-1; D perhaps matches TRBD1 (6 bases). Trimming took 5 bases from V and 4 from J, leaving 17 bases between them. The CDR3 covers 15 residues. Germline values: CDR1 SGHTA, CDR2 FQGTGA. The CDR3 reads CASSANLPGATEAFF. The sequenced CDR3 bases are TGTGCCAGCAGCGCCAATTTACCAGGGGCCACTGAA.

With respect to this clone: From the germline J gene comes the end of the CDR3, since the read stops 3 residues before it. The chain is built from TRBV2 and TRBJ1-1; D ambiguous. Germline values: CDR1 SNHLY, CDR2 FYNNEI. This CDR3 comprises 14 residues. V lost 4 bases and J 1 base, leaving 10 bases between the germline ends. CDR3 in amino acids: CASSVGHSNTEAFF. The covered CDR3 bases are TGTGCCAGCAGTGTTGGGCACTCGAACACTGAA.

CDR3 sequence reads: CASSRQGGTYGYTF. The DNA read from the CDR3 is TGTGCCAGCAGCAGACAGGGCGGGACCTATGGC. The genes are TRBV7-3 and TRBJ1-2; 7 positions match TRBD1. Read sequence stops 3 residues before the CDR3 end, and the germline J gene provides the missing end. CDR3 length: 14 residues. J lost 4 bases, V lost 5 bases, and 7 bases had no gene match. Germline lookup yields CDR1 SGHTA and CDR2 FQGTGA.

In the case of this clone: The read falls 3 residues short of the CDR3 end, and the missing part is taken from the germline J gene. The V call is TRBV12-5, the J call TRBJ2-3; D is unclear. The CDR3 covers 12 residues. Germline values: CDR1 LGHNT, CDR2 FRNRAP. The V and J ends lost 6 bases and 4 bases respectively, with 8 bases between them. CDR3 region: CASGKGSDTQYF. The part of the CDR3 DNA that was read is TGTGCTAGTGGGAAAGGCTCAGATACG. The full variable domain, completed using reference TRBV12-5 and TRBJ2-3, is DARVTQTPRHKVTEMGQEVTMRCQPILGHNTVFWYRQTMMQGLELLAYFRNRAPLDDSGMPKDRFSAEMPDATLATLKIQPSEPRDSAVYFCASGKGSDTQYFGPGTRLTVL.

With regard to this clone: The CDR3 goes on 3 residues after the read ends, and that part is filled in from the germline J gene. The V call is TRBV7-2, the J call TRBJ1-6, with 7 bases fitting TRBD1. CDR3 length: 15 amino acids. CDR1 is SGHTA, CDR2 FQGNSA, per germline. V gave up 2 bases and J gave up 9 bases; unmatched junction bases: 7. The part of the CDR3 DNA that was read is TGTGCCAGCAGCTTACAAGGGGGCCAAACTTCACCC. It encodes CASSLQGGQTSP. The full CDR3 is CASSLQGGQTSPLHF.

Comments on this clone: The read ends 3 residues early relative to the CDR3; the germline J gene fills the gap. The chain links TRBV30 to TRBJ1-2; D remains unclear. Germline-derived CDR1 and CDR2 are GTSNPN and SVGIG (reference sequence). The length of the CDR3 is 16 residues. The sequenced CDR3 bases are TGTGCCTGGAGTGGACAAGTCACCCCTCGCCCTGGTGAC. This sequence encodes CAWSGQVTPRPGD. The entire CDR3 protein is CAWSGQVTPRPGDYTF.

CDR3 region: CASSLTDINTEAFF. The sequenced part of the CDR3 DNA is TGTGCCAGCAGCTTAACAGACATTAACACTGAA. The chain is built from TRBV11-2 and TRBJ1-1; D gene ambiguous. The DNA ends 3 residues before the CDR3 does, and the rest of the CDR3 is filled in from the germline J gene. Germline CDR1 reads SGHAT; CDR2 reads FQNNGV. The CDR3 covers 14 residues. V was clipped by 2 bases and J by 2 bases, with 9 bases between them. The variable domain in full, completed from reference TRBV11-2 and TRBJ1-1, reads EAGVAQSPRYKIIEKRQSVAFWCNPISGHATLYWYQQILGQGPKLLIQFQNNGVVDDSQLPKDRFSAERLKGVDSTLKIQPAKLEDSAVYLCASSLTDINTEAFFGQGTRLTVV.

Note on this clone: Read coverage stops 3 residues before the CDR3 terminus; the germline J gene supplies the remainder. The chain uses TRBV7-3 and TRBJ2-1; 11 nucleotides align to TRBD2. This CDR3 region has 16 residues. The J segment lost 6 bases and the V segment lost 5 bases, leaving 9 bases of the junction unmatched. CDR1 is SGHTA, CDR2 FQGTGA, per germline. Incomplete CDR3 DNA: TGTGCCAGCAGCCAAAGGGTTAGCGGGGGGGCCAATGAG. Its translation is CASSQRVSGGANE. The entire CDR3 reads CASSQRVSGGANEQFF.

A remark on this clone: Read sequence stops 3 residues before the CDR3 end, and the germline J gene provides the missing end. This chain joins TRBV7-6 and TRBJ2-5; a possible D gene is TRBD1 (6 bases). The germline V gene has CDR1 SGHVS and CDR2 FNYEAQ. Trimming cost V 4 bases and J 5 bases, with 17 bases left between them. The length of the CDR3 is 15 residues. CDR3 residues: CASSSVTGTAETQYF. CDR3 DNA (partial): TGTGCCAGCAGCTCCGTAACAGGGACGGCGGAGACC.

About this clone itself: The CDR3 goes on 3 residues after the read ends, and that part is filled in from the germline J gene. The rearrangement joins TRBV10-1 to TRBJ1-1; D is undetermined. The CDR3 is made up of 11 amino acids. Per the germline V gene, CDR1 is WNHNN and CDR2 is SYGVQD (reference sequence). This chain's CDR3 is CASSGDREAFF. The CDR3 DNA, read in part, is TGCGCCAGCAGTGGAGATAGAGAA.